This is a list of T cell receptor beta chains from one sample in a study of cytomegalovirus exposure and HLA in healthy donors. The table came from immunoSEQ multiplex PCR; TCRdb's copy has only in-frame clones and leaves some out. The sample includes around 100,000 clones, approximately 79% of them seen just once. The sample consisted of PBMCs. These TCRs come from a man aged 50 to 59 in good health and CMV-seropositive. Each CDR3 is given with its conserved first and last residue. A D gene is named only where the DNA matches it firmly. Clone size is stated in some rows and not others, as once, few, many or a class when expanded.

TRBJ1-2 | NA | TRBV28 | NA | TGTGCCAGCACTCAGTCACGAAATGGCTACACCTTC | CASTQSRNGYTF
TRBJ2-7 | NA | TRBV6-1 | TRBD1 | TGTGCCAGCATTCTCGACAGGGTGGGCGAGCAGTACTTC | CASILDRVGEQYF
TRBJ1-6 | NA | TRBV7-6 | NA | TGTGCCAGCAGCGATCGGACAGAGTCCGGATCACCCCTCCACTTT | CASSDRTESGSPLHF
TRBJ1-2 | NA | TRBV28 | TRBD1 | TGTGCCAGCAGGGGGACAGGGGATCGGTACTATGGCTACACCTTC | CASRGTGDRYYGYTF
TRBJ2-1 | NA | TRBV7-3 | TRBD2 | TGTGCCAGCAGCCCTGACCTAGCGGGAACGTACAATGAGCAGTTCTTC | CASSPDLAGTYNEQFF
TRBJ2-7 | NA | TRBV5-4 | NA | TGTGCCAGCAGCTTAGCCCCGAGCGTTTCCTTGTACGAGCAGTACTTC | CASSLAPSVSLYEQYF
TRBJ2-5 | NA | TRBV7-9 | TRBD2 | TGTGCCAGCAGCCCTAAGCGGGAGAGCGAGACCCAGTACTTC | CASSPKRESETQYF
TRBJ1-1 | NA | TRBV28 | TRBD1 | TGTGCCAGCCTAAAGACAGGGGCGGTCACTGAAGCTTTCTTT | CASLKTGAVTEAFF
TRBJ2-2 | NA | TRBV7-9 | TRBD1 | TGTGCCAGCAGCCTCCGGGACAGGGTCACCGGGGAGCTGTTTTTT | CASSLRDRVTGELFF
TRBJ2-7 | NA | TRBV29-1 | NA | TGCAGCGTCAGTGGACAAACCTACGAGCAGTACTTC | CSVSGQTYEQYF
TRBJ2-7 | once | TRBV5-6 | NA | TGTGCCAGCAGCAACGAGGGTAGTATCTCCTACGAGCAGTACTTC | CASSNEGSISYEQYF
TRBJ2-6 | NA | TRBV19 | TRBD2 | TGTGCCAGTAGTATCCGCGGGGGAGGTGGGGCCAACGTCCTGACTTTC | CASSIRGGGGANVLTF
TRBJ2-3 | NA | TRBV7-3 | NA | TGTGCCAGCAGCTTAGGCGGGACAGATACGCAGTATTTT | CASSLGGTDTQYF
TRBJ2-7 | NA | TRBV4-1 | NA | TGCGCCAGCAGCCAAGATTGGTACAGCTCCTACGAGCAGTACTTC | CASSQDWYSSYEQYF
TRBJ2-7 | NA | TRBV6-5 | TRBD2 | TGTGCCAGCCGCACTAGCGGGCTTACCTACGAGCAGTACTTC | CASRTSGLTYEQYF
TRBJ2-1 | NA | TRBV5-1 | NA | TGCGCCAGCAGCGCCGGGACACACGTAGGCGATGAGCAGTTCTTC | CASSAGTHVGDEQFF
TRBJ2-3 | NA | TRBV7-7 | NA | TGTGCCAGCAGCTTAAGCCAGGCCGGCACAGATACGCAGTATTTT | CASSLSQAGTDTQYF
TRBJ2-5 | NA | TRBV19 | TRBD1 | TGTGCCAGTTCACCGGGACAGGACTTCCAAGAGACCCAGTACTTC | CASSPGQDFQETQYF
TRBJ2-1 | NA | TRBV18 | TRBD2 | TGTGCCAGCTCACAAGGACTAGCTGGCAATGAGCAGTTCTTC | CASSQGLAGNEQFF
TRBJ2-1 | few | TRBV6-6 | TRBD2 | TGTGCCAGCAGTTACTCGAGCCTAGCGGTCAATGAGCAGTTCTTC | CASSYSSLAVNEQFF
TRBJ1-1 | NA | TRBV19 | TRBD1 | TGTGCCAGTAGTATAGGGACAGGAGGCACTGAAGCTTTCTTT | CASSIGTGGTEAFF
TRBJ2-3 | NA | TRBV6-1 | TRBD2 | TGTGCCAGCAGTGAACCTAAAGCGGGGGGAGATACGCAGTATTTT | CASSEPKAGGDTQYF
TRBJ2-5 | NA | TRBV10-3 | TRBD1 | TGTGCCATCAGTAGGAATCAGGGGGCTGGGGAGACCCAGTACTTC | CAISRNQGAGETQYF
TRBJ2-3 | NA | TRBV11-2 | NA | TGTGCCTCACAGCGGACCCAAAGCACAGATACGCAGTATTTT | CASQRTQSTDTQYF
TRBJ2-3 | NA | TRBV30 | NA | TGTGCCTGGAGTGTAGTCCCATCCACGGCAGATACGCAGTATTTT | CAWSVVPSTADTQYF
TRBJ2-1 | NA | TRBV14 | TRBD2 | TGTGCCAGCAGCCCACTGACTAGCGGGAGGCTTGAGCAGTTCTTC | CASSPLTSGRLEQFF
TRBJ1-3 | once | TRBV9 | TRBD1 | TGTGCCAGCAGCGTAGAGTCCGGACAGGGGTTTTCCGGAAACACCATATATTTT | CASSVESGQGFSGNTIYF